These 9 T cell receptor beta chains were sequenced from one sample in a study of CD8+ T cells in alopecia areata. Sequencing relied on a cDNA template that was reverse transcribed from extracted RNA. Sequencing used immunoSEQ multiplex PCR; TCRdb keeps in-frame clones, though not all of them. This sample has roughly 120,000 clones, with roughly two thirds found just once. Sequencing was performed on CD4+ T cells sorted from blood. The origin of the receptors is a human donor in good health.

The chain couples TRBV18 to TRBJ2-7, with 8 bases that match TRBD1. CDR1 is KGHSH and CDR2 is LQKENI in the germline V gene. The CDR3 spans 12 residues. V lost 5 bases, J lost 5 bases, and 2 bases stayed unmatched. CDR3 nucleotides: TGTGCCAGCTCAGCGGGACAGGACGAGCAGTACTTC. This gives the protein CASSAGQDEQYF. Drawing the rest from reference TRBV18 and TRBJ2-7, the complete variable domain is NAGVMQNPRHLVRRRGQEARLRCSPMKGHSHVYWYRQLPEEGLKFMVYLQKENIIDESGMPKERFSAEFPKEGPSILRIQQVVRGDSAAYFCASSAGQDEQYFGPGTRLTVT.

The chain joins TRBV5-1 to TRBJ1-2; D gene ambiguous. The germline V and J ends were trimmed by 1 base and 6 bases, with 13 bases remaining between them. The CDR3 loop spans 14 amino acids. Germline CDR1 SGHRS, CDR2 YFSETQ. The CDR3 bases are TGCGCCAGCAGCTTGCAACTGTTCCAGGATGGCTACACCTTC. This encodes CASSLQLFQDGYTF.

The rearrangement links TRBV27 to TRBJ1-2; TRBD1 might be the D (5 bases). The CDR3 runs to 15 residues. V shed 5 bases and J shed 3 bases, with 16 bases lying between them. Germline V lookup: CDR1 MNHEY, CDR2 SMNVEV (reference sequence). The CDR3 here is CASSPTTVGDYGYTF. The CDR3 DNA is TGTGCCAGCAGTCCTACGACAGTAGGAGACTATGGCTACACCTTC.

J is TRBJ2-1 and V is TRBV4-2, with 13 bases that match TRBD2. Germline-derived CDR1 and CDR2 are LGHNA and YNFKEQ. The CDR3 runs 17 residues. V lost 5 bases and J lost 5; bases outside the gene matches: 9. CDR3 sequence reads: CASSWGLAGRQDNEQFF. DNA of the CDR3: TGTGCCAGCAGCTGGGGACTAGCGGGGAGGCAGGACAATGAGCAGTTCTTC.

The CDR3 DNA follows: TGCGCCAGCAGCGAGGGGACAGCGGGGGCCAACGTCCTGACTTTC. Its protein is CASSEGTAGANVLTF. The V call is TRBV5-1, the J call TRBJ2-6; 7 positions agree with TRBD1. CDR3 length equals 15 residues. Germline V gives CDR1 SGHRS, CDR2 YFSETQ. V dropped 4 bases and J dropped 4; count of bases not matched to a gene: 5.

The rearrangement uses TRBV7-8 and TRBJ2-7; D is unclear. Per germline, CDR1 SGHVS and CDR2 FQNEAQ. CDR3 length equals 15 residues. Trimming cost V 5 bases and J 3 bases, with 17 bases left between them. This CDR3 is CASSPERAAHYEQYF. As DNA, the CDR3 is TGTGCCAGCAGCCCAGAAAGGGCAGCTCACTACGAGCAGTACTTC.

V gene TRBV14 combines with J gene TRBJ2-2, with D perhaps being TRBD1 or TRBD2 (6 bases each). The CDR3 covers 15 residues. Germline CDR1 and CDR2: SGHDN and FVKESK. Trimming removed 3 bases from V and 6 bases from J, with 14 bases in between. The CDR3, as DNA: TGTGCCAGCAGCCACTTCGGGGGCCCCCCCGGGGAGCTGTTTTTT. This translates into CASSHFGGPPGELFF.

The CDR3, as DNA: TGCAGCGTTGTACAGGGGGGCAACTACGAGCAGTACTTC. Protein sequence: CSVVQGGNYEQYF. The chain recombines TRBV29-1 with TRBJ2-7; 8 positions match TRBD1. Germline CDR1 and CDR2: SQVTM and ANQGSEA. V shed 4 bases and J 3 bases; nucleotides not matched to a gene: 5. The CDR3 length is 13 residues.

The genes are TRBV11-2 and TRBJ2-7, with TRBD1 as a possible D gene (6 bases). With 3 bases removed from V and 1 base from J, the gap between germline ends came to 16 bases. The germline V gene has CDR1 SGHAT and CDR2 FQNNGV. The CDR3 runs to 16 residues. The CDR3 bases are TGTGCCAGCAGCTTGGGTCAGGGGTATGGGTCCTACGAGCAGTACTTC. Translation gives CASSLGQGYGSYEQYF.